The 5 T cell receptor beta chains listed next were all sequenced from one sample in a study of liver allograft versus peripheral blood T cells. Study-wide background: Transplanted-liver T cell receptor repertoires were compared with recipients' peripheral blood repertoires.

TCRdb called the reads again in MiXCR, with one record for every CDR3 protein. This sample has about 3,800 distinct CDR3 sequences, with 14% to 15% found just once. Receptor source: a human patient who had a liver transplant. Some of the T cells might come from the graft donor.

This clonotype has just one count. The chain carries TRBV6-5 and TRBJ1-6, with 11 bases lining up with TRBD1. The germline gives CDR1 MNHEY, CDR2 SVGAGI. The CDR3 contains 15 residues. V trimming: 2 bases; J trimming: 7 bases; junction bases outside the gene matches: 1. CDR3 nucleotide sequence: TGTGCCAGCAGTTACGGGACAGGGGGGAATTCACCCCTCCACTTT. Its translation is CASSYGTGGNSPLHF.

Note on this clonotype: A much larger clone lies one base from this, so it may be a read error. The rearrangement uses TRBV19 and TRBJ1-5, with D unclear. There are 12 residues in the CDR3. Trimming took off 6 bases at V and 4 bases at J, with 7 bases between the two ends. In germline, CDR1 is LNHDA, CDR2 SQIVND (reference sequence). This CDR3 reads CASRKKNQPQHF. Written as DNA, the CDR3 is TGTGCCAGTAGAAAGAAAAATCAGCCCCAGCATTTT.

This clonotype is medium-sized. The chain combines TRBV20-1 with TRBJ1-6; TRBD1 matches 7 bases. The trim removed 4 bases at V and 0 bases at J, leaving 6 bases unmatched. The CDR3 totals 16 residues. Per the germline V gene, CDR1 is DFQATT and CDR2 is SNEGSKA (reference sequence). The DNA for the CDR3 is TGCAGTGCTACTGACAGGGAGGCCTCCTATAATTCACCCCTCCACTTT. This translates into CSATDREASYNSPLHF.

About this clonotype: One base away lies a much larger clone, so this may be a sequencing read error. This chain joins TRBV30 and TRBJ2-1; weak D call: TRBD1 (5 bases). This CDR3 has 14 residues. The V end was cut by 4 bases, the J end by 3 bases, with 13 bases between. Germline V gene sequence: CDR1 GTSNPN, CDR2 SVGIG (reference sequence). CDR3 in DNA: TGTGCCTGGAACGAGGCAGGGAACTACAATGAGCAGTTCTTC. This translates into CAWNEAGNYNEQFF.

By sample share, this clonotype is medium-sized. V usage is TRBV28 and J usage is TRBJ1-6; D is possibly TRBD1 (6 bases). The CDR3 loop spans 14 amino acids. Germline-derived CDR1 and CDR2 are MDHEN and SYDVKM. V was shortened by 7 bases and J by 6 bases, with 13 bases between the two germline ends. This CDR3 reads CASTNTGSNSPLHF. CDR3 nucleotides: TGTGCCAGCACCAATACAGGGAGTAATTCACCCCTCCACTTT.